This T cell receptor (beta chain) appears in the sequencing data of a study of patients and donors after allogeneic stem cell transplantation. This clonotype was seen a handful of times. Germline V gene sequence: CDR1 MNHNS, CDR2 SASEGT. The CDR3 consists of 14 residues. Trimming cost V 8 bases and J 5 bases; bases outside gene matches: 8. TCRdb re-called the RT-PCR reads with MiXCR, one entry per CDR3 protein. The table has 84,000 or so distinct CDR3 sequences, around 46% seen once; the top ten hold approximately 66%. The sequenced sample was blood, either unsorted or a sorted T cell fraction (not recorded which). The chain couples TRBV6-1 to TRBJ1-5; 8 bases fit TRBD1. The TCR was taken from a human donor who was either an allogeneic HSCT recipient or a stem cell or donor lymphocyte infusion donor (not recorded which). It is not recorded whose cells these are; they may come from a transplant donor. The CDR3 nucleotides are TGTGCCAGCTTTGGGACAGGAGAAGATCAGCCCCAGCATTTT. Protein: CASFGTGEDQPQHF.